One sample yielded the 27 T cell receptor beta chains listed below, sequenced in a study of CD8 T cells in ankylosing spondylitis. TCRdb re-derived calls from the 5' RACE reads in MiXCR, one entry per CDR3 protein. The profile covers under 300,000 distinct CDR3 sequences, with more than 15% appearing a single time and about a third taken by the ten largest. Sequenced sample: blood, either unsorted or a sorted T cell fraction (not recorded which). These receptors originate from a male donor with ankylosing spondylitis or in good health (not recorded which).

This clonotype was recorded a few times. The rearrangement joins TRBV4-3 to TRBJ1-6; D unresolved. The length of the CDR3 is 16 residues. The V end was cut by 0 bases, the J end by 0 bases, with 6 bases between. CDR1 and CDR2 from the germline V gene are LGHNA and YSLEER. CDR3 amino acids: CASSQDLDSYNSPLHF. CDR3 coding DNA: TGCGCCAGCAGCCAAGATCTTGACTCCTATAATTCACCCCTCCACTTT.

The chain joins TRBV2 to TRBJ2-5, with D tentatively TRBD1 (6 bases). The CDR3 sequence is 14 residues long. Germline V CDR1 and CDR2: SNHLY, FYNNEI. V lost 3 bases and J lost 2, with 10 bases in between. The CDR3 region is CASSEDSHQETQYF. The CDR3 DNA is TGTGCCAGCAGTGAGGACAGCCATCAAGAGACCCAGTACTTC.

The table lists this clonotype with many counts. The chain recombines TRBV5-1 with TRBJ2-7; perhaps TRBD1 as D (6 bases). Germline V gene data show CDR1 as SGHRS and CDR2 as YFSETQ. V lost 4 bases to trimming and J lost 3 bases, with 17 bases between them. The CDR3 consists of 15 residues. CDR3 amino acids: CASSIVEQGSYEQYF. The CDR3, as DNA: TGCGCCAGCAGCATCGTGGAGCAGGGGAGCTACGAGCAGTACTTC.

The chain uses TRBV5-1 and TRBJ1-1; D is unclear. V was pared by 0 bases and J by 1 base, with 10 bases between. Looked up from germline, CDR1 is SGHRS and CDR2 is YFSETQ. CDR3 size: 15 residues. The DNA of the CDR3 is TGCGCCAGCAGCTTGGGGAGTAGGGAGAACACTGAAGCTTTCTTT. Translating it yields CASSLGSRENTEAFF.

The chain recombines TRBV10-3 with TRBJ1-1; 8 nucleotides line up with TRBD1. The CDR3 extends over 13 amino acids. The trim removed 10 bases at V and 6 bases at J, leaving 10 bases unmatched. The germline V gene has CDR1 ENHRY and CDR2 SYGVKD. Written as DNA, the CDR3 is TGTGCCAGTATTACCCAGGGGGCCTCTGAAGCTTTCTTT. Its translation is CASITQGASEAFF.

J is TRBJ2-5 and V is TRBV9, with 7 bases that match TRBD1. This CDR3 comprises 16 residues. Germline lookup yields CDR1 SGDLS and CDR2 YYNGEE. Losses at the gene ends were 4 bases for V and 7 bases for J; bases not matched to a gene: 16. The CDR3 DNA is TGTGCCAGCAGCCTTGAAGCGGACAGGACCCAGGGGACCCAGTACTTC. It is translated as CASSLEADRTQGTQYF. Full variable domain (missing parts from reference TRBV9 and TRBJ2-5): DSGVTQTPKHLITATGQRVTLRCSPRSGDLSVYWYQQSLDQGLQFLIQYYNGEERAKGNILERFSAQQFPDLHSELNLSSLELGDSALYFCASSLEADRTQGTQYFGPGTRLLVL.

This chain links TRBV6-2 or TRBV6-3 with TRBJ2-7; 10 bases are a match to TRBD2. V lost 6 bases, J lost 3 bases, and 8 bases stayed unmatched. This CDR3 contains 15 residues. Germline CDR1 reads MNHEY; CDR2 reads SVGEGT. The CDR3 nucleotides read TGTGCCAGCAGACTCCGGACTAGCGGAATCTACGAGCAGTACTTC. It specifies CASRLRTSGIYEQYF.

This clonotype was seen more than once but under ten times. The gene calls are TRBV5-1 and TRBJ1-1; TRBD1 matches 9 bases. V lost 4 bases, J lost 1 base, and 8 bases stayed unmatched. Germline V gene data show CDR1 as SGHRS and CDR2 as YFSETQ. The CDR3 sequence is 16 residues long. DNA of the CDR3: TGCGCCAGCAGCACCACGGACAGGGGAAAGAACACTGAAGCTTTCTTT. It codes for CASSTTDRGKNTEAFF.

The rearrangement links TRBV4-1 to TRBJ2-1; possibly TRBD2 for D (5 bases). CDR3 length: 16 amino acids. V lost 8 bases, J lost 8 bases, and 25 bases lay in between. Germline V gene data show CDR1 as MGHRA and CDR2 as YSYEKL. CDR3 in amino acids: CASSQTLERVKDEQFF. As DNA, the CDR3 is TGCGCCAGCTCCCAAACGTTAGAGAGGGTGAAGGATGAGCAGTTCTTC.

This clonotype was seen ten or more times. This rearrangement joins TRBV10-3 to TRBJ2-1; D is possibly TRBD2 (6 bases). The CDR3 is 14 amino acids. Between the trimmed V and J ends, which lost 6 bases and 5 bases, there was a span of 14 bases. Germline-derived CDR1 and CDR2 are ENHRY and SYGVKD. In DNA form, the CDR3 reads TGTGCCATCAGCGACGGGGGATTAAACAATGAGCAGTTCTTC. Protein sequence: CAISDGGLNNEQFF.

Ten or more counts support this clonotype. V and J are TRBV20-1 and TRBJ2-1; 10 bases map to TRBD2. V lost 5 bases to trimming and J lost 8 bases; unmatched junction nucleotides: 27. Germline lookup yields CDR1 DFQATT and CDR2 SNEGSKA (reference sequence). The CDR3 sequence is 20 residues long. The CDR3 spells CSAEIINREKAGGSWDEQFF. CDR3 DNA: TGCAGTGCTGAGATTATAAACAGGGAAAAAGCGGGAGGGTCTTGGGATGAGCAGTTCTTC.

This clonotype was seen a few times. The chain employs TRBV7-3 and TRBJ2-1; 9 bases fit TRBD2. The germline V gene encodes CDR1 SGHTA and CDR2 FQGTGA. The CDR3 covers 14 residues. With V trimmed by 6 bases and J by 8 bases, 8 bases remained unmatched. CDR3 in amino acids: CASSQAGGLDEQFF. The CDR3 DNA reads as TGTGCCAGCAGTCAAGCGGGAGGCCTAGATGAGCAGTTCTTC.

This clonotype was detected a few times. V is TRBV5-6 and J is TRBJ2-7, with D tentatively TRBD2 (5 bases). V lost 5 bases to trimming and J lost 3 bases, with 9 bases between them. The germline gives CDR1 SGHDT, CDR2 YYEEEE. The CDR3 consists of 12 residues. The CDR3 region has the DNA TGTGCCAGCAGTCGGACTTACTACGAGCAGTACTTC. Encoded protein: CASSRTYYEQYF.

This chain joins TRBV5-5 and TRBJ2-7, with D hard to call. This CDR3 is built from 12 residues. V gave up 4 bases and J gave up 9 bases, with 14 bases separating them. Germline V gene lookup returns CDR1 SGHKS and CDR2 YYEKEE (reference sequence). CDR3 loop: CASSPFGSPQYF. The CDR3 nucleotides are TGTGCCAGCAGCCCCTTCGGGTCCCCGCAGTACTTC.

CDR3 coding DNA: TGTGCCAGCAGTAAACGGACAGGGGCCGATGAGCAGTTCTTC. Translating it yields CASSKRTGADEQFF. The chain is built from TRBV6-4 and TRBJ2-1; 9 bases agree with TRBD1. The CDR3 is 14 residues long. Trimming cost V 5 bases and J 8 bases; bases outside gene matches: 7. The germline V gene has CDR1 MRHNA and CDR2 SNTAGT.

This clonotype has more than one count but fewer than ten. The chain links TRBV4-1 to TRBJ2-2; 11 bases map to TRBD1. This CDR3 is 18 amino acids long. Trimming at V came to 2 bases and at J to 6 bases, leaving 11 bases not matched to a gene. Germline V gives CDR1 MGHRA, CDR2 YSYEKL. CDR3 loop: CASSQTGTGGPSAGELFF. The CDR3, as DNA: TGCGCCAGCAGCCAAACCGGGACAGGGGGTCCTAGTGCCGGGGAGCTGTTTTTT.

The V and J genes are TRBV24-1 and TRBJ1-5; D uncertain. This CDR3 is 15 amino acids long. Germline-derived CDR1 and CDR2 are KGHDR and SFDVKD. Between the trimmed V and J ends, which lost 4 bases and 0 bases, there was a span of 9 bases. The CDR3 loop is CATSDDTVSNQPQHF. The CDR3 region has the DNA TGTGCCACCAGTGACGATACGGTTAGCAATCAGCCCCAGCATTTT.

The V call is TRBV5-1, the J call TRBJ2-5; 11 positions agree with TRBD2. CDR1 is SGHRS and CDR2 is YFSETQ in the germline V gene. The ends lost 1 base at V and 1 base at J; junction bases unmatched: 3. CDR3 length: 16 residues. CDR3 loop: CASSLSTSGIQETQYF. CDR3 nucleotides: TGCGCCAGCAGCTTGTCGACTAGCGGGATCCAAGAGACCCAGTACTTC.

The J gene is TRBJ2-3, the V gene TRBV12-3 or TRBV12-4; D may be TRBD2 (5 bases). The CDR3 has 14 residues. Trimming pared 3 bases from V and 6 bases from J, leaving 13 bases between. Written as DNA, the CDR3 is TGTGCCAGCAGTTTTTATGGCGGGCCTGATACGCAGTATTTT. Protein product: CASSFYGGPDTQYF.

About this clonotype: This may be a read error: a much more frequent sequence differs by one nucleotide. The V call is TRBV4-2, the J call TRBJ2-7, with D maybe TRBD1 (5 bases). The CDR3 covers 15 residues. The germline gives CDR1 LGHNA, CDR2 YNFKEQ. CDR3 protein: CANSQATAPSYEQYF. The CDR3 DNA reads TGTGCCAACAGCCAGGCGACAGCTCCATCCTACGAGCAGTACTTC.

This clonotype was observed a handful of times. The chain uses TRBV11-2 and TRBJ2-2, with TRBD2 identical over 11 bases. Trimming at V came to 4 bases and at J to 4 bases, leaving 5 bases not matched to a gene. The CDR3 runs to 16 residues. The V gene's germline CDR1 is SGHAT and CDR2 FQNNGV. The CDR3 sequence: CASSSGLAALTGELFF. The DNA for the CDR3 is TGTGCCAGCAGCTCGGGACTAGCGGCCCTCACCGGGGAGCTGTTTTTT.

This clonotype was observed a handful of times. The genes are TRBV4-1 and TRBJ2-1, with a possible D match to TRBD2 (6 bases). Trimming removed 0 bases from V and 7 bases from J, with 13 bases in between. Germline CDR1 reads MGHRA; CDR2 reads YSYEKL. The CDR3 covers 15 residues. The CDR3 loop is CASSQDGGTLNEQFF. In DNA form, the CDR3 reads TGCGCCAGCAGCCAAGATGGGGGGACTTTGAATGAGCAGTTCTTC.

This clonotype was seen at least ten times. This chain uses TRBV4-1 with TRBJ1-5, with D unclear. Trimming took 1 base from V and 0 from J, leaving 10 bases between them. This CDR3 is built from 16 residues. CDR1 MGHRA and CDR2 YSYEKL come from the germline V gene. CDR3 DNA: TGCGCCAGCAGCCAAGTAGGCGACCATAGCAATCAGCCCCAGCATTTT. Encoded protein: CASSQVGDHSNQPQHF.

This chain connects TRBV12-3 or TRBV12-4 to TRBJ1-3; the D is unclear. The CDR3 extends over 13 amino acids. V dropped 5 bases and J dropped 0 bases, with 5 bases sitting between them. As DNA, the CDR3 is TGTGCCAGCAGTCCCTACTCTGGAAACACCATATATTTT. Residues: CASSPYSGNTIYF.

The rearrangement joins TRBV20-1 to TRBJ2-1; D is unclear. The CDR3 sequence is 11 residues long. Trimming shortened V by 0 bases and J by 9 bases, and 6 bases separated the two germline ends. Germline CDR1 is DFQATT and CDR2 is SNEGSKA (reference sequence). The CDR3 region has the DNA TGCAGTGCTAGAGATGGCCGTGAGCAGTTCTTC. This encodes CSARDGREQFF.

This chain joins TRBV20-1 and TRBJ2-1; 7 bases align to TRBD2. The germline V gene has CDR1 DFQATT and CDR2 SNEGSKA (reference sequence). The CDR3 spans 18 residues. Trimming removed 0 bases from V and 7 bases from J; junction bases left unmatched: 18. The CDR3, as DNA: TGCAGTGCTAGAGATGGAGGGTGGCGGGAGTCCCCGGGGAATGAGCAGTTCTTC. Its protein product is CSARDGGWRESPGNEQFF.

This chain uses TRBV5-5 with TRBJ2-7, with 11 bases fitting TRBD2. The CDR3 covers 15 residues. Germline values: CDR1 SGHKS, CDR2 YYEKEE (reference sequence). V dropped 0 bases and J dropped 5; count of bases not matched to a gene: 4. The CDR3 DNA follows: TGTGCCAGCAGCTTGGGGACTAGCGGGCTCGACGAGCAGTACTTC. Translating gives CASSLGTSGLDEQYF.